The 4 T cell receptor beta chains presented below share a single source sample, sequenced in a study of human T cells and chemical hapten exposure (dated by TCRdb to the early 2020s). Receptor amplification or capture employed RACE. Sequencing was performed on a NextSeq 500. TCRdb itself trimmed the public reads at Q25 with fastp, ran MiXCR and retained productive beta chains. Identical CDR3 proteins give one entry, which carries the most common genes and DNA. The sample table records about 70,000 distinct CDR3 sequences; around 6.1% of these occur just once. The ten top clones hold 3% to 4% of the sample. What the time point label conveys for this sample: healthy volunteer bleed at 6 weeks. Total RNA was isolated from unfractionated whole blood collected in Tempus Blood RNA tubes. The specimen was whole blood. These receptors were taken from a female donor in good health. Some clones in this sample may be carry-over from other donors' samples.

This clonotype was seen more than once but under ten times. The rearrangement links TRBV24-1 to TRBJ2-1; D is possibly TRBD1 (6 bases). This CDR3 is built from 17 residues. CDR1 KGHDR and CDR2 SFDVKD come from the germline V gene. V gave up 2 bases and J gave up 4 bases, with 17 bases separating them. CDR3 coding DNA: TGTGCCACCAGTGATTCAAACCGCAAGGGGGTGTACAATGAGCAGTTCTTC. It codes for CATSDSNRKGVYNEQFF.

This clonotype showed up many times. The gene calls are TRBV5-1 and TRBJ1-1; D perhaps matches TRBD1 (5 bases). V lost 3 bases, J lost 4 bases, and 28 bases lay in between. Germline V lookup: CDR1 SGHRS, CDR2 YFSETQ. This CDR3 region has 19 residues. The CDR3 region is CASSSIDRGQGRRGTEAFF. CDR3 nucleotide sequence: TGCGCCAGCAGCTCAATCGATCGAGGGCAGGGAAGAAGGGGCACTGAAGCTTTCTTT.

This clonotype showed up many times. As DNA, the CDR3 is TGCAGTGCTGGCGACACTCGACTTTACACAGATACGCAGTATTTT. It specifies CSAGDTRLYTDTQYF. The chain links TRBV20-1 to TRBJ2-3, with no clear D. The CDR3 has 15 amino acids. Germline loops: CDR1 DFQATT, CDR2 SNEGSKA (reference sequence). V was trimmed by 5 bases and J by 2 bases, leaving 17 bases between them.

This clonotype was seen a few times. The V gene is TRBV20-1, the J gene TRBJ1-1, with TRBD1 identical over 8 bases. V dropped 2 bases and J dropped 4; count of bases not matched to a gene: 9. The length of the CDR3 is 15 residues. Germline loops: CDR1 DFQATT, CDR2 SNEGSKA (reference sequence). The CDR3 sequence is CSARYLGQESTEAFF. The CDR3 DNA reads TGCAGTGCTAGATACCTGGGACAGGAGAGCACTGAAGCTTTCTTT.